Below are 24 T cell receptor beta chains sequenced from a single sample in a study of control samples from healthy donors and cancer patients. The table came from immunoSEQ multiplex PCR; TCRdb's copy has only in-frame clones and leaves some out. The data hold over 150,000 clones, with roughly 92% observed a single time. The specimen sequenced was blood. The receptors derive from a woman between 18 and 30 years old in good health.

In DNA, the CDR3 is TGTGCCAGCAGTTTTGGGGGGCGTGAAAAACTGTTTTTT. It translates to CASSFGGREKLFF. The V gene is TRBV6-5, the J gene TRBJ1-4; weak D call: TRBD1 (6 bases). Germline V gene sequence: CDR1 MNHEY, CDR2 SVGAGI. V shed 4 bases and J shed 7 bases, with 10 bases lying between them. The CDR3 totals 13 residues.

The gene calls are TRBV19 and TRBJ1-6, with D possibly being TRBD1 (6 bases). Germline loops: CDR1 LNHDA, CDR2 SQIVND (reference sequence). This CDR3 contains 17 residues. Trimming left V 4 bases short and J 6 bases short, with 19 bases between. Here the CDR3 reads CASSTQVGGMSNSPLHF. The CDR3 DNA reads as TGTGCCAGTAGTACCCAGGTCGGGGGCATGAGTAATTCACCCCTCCACTTT.

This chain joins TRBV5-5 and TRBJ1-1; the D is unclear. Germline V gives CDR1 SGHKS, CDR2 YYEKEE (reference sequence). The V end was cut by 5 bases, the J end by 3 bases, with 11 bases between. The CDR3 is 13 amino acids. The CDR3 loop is CASSPTQYTEAFF. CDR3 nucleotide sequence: TGTGCCAGCAGTCCGACACAGTACACTGAAGCTTTCTTT.

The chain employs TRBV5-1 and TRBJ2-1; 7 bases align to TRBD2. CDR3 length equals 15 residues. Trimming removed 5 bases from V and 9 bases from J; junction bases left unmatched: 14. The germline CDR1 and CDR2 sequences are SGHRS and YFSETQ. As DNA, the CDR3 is TGCGCCAGCAGGTGGAGGGGCGGGAGTGGGGGTGAGCAGTTCTTC. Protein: CASRWRGGSGGEQFF.

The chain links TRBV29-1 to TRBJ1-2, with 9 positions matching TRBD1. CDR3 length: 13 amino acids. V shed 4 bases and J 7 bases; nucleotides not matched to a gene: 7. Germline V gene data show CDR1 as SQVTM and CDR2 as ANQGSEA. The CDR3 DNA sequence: TGCAGCGTTGTATGGACAGGGGCCTTTGGCTACACCTTC. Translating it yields CSVVWTGAFGYTF. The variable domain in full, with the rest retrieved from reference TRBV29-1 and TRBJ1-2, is SAVISQKPSRDICQRGTSLTIQCQVDSQVTMMFWYRQQPGQSLTLIATANQGSEATYESGFVIDKFPISRPNLTFSTLTVSNMSPEDSSIYLCSVVWTGAFGYTFGSGTRLTVV.

The CDR3 reads CASSSQGSQPQHF. For the CDR3, the DNA is TGTGCCAGCAGCTCCCAGGGGAGTCAGCCCCAGCATTTT. The rearrangement joins TRBV7-9 to TRBJ1-5; weak D call: TRBD1 (6 bases). Germline V gene data show CDR1 as SEHNR and CDR2 as FQNEAQ (reference sequence). The CDR3 is 13 amino acids. Trimming removed 4 bases from V and 6 bases from J, with 10 bases in between.

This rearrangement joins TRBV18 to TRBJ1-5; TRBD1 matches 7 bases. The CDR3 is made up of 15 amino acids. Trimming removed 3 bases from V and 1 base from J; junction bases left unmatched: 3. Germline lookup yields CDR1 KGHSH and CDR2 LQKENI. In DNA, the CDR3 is TGTGCCAGCTCACCGACAGGGCAGAGCAATCAGCCCCAGCATTTT. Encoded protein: CASSPTGQSNQPQHF.

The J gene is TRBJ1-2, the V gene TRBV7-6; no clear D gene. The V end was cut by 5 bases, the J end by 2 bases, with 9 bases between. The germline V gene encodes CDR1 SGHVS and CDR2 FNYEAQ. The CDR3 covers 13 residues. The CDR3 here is CASSDGRNYGYTF. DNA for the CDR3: TGTGCCAGCAGCGACGGACGAAACTATGGCTACACCTTC.

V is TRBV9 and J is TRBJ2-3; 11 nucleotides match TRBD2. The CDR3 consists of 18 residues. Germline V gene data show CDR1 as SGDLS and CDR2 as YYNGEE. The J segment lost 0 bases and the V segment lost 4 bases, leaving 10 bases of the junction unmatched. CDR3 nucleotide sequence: TGTGCCAGCAGCCCCCGGACCGGGACTAGCGGTAGCACAGATACGCAGTATTTT. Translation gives CASSPRTGTSGSTDTQYF.

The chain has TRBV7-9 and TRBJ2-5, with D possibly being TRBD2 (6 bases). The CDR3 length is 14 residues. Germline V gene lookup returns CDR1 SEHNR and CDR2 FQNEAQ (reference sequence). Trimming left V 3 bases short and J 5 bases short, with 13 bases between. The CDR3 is CASSLTSSGETQYF. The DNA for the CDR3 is TGTGCCAGCAGCTTGACTAGTTCGGGTGAGACCCAGTACTTC.

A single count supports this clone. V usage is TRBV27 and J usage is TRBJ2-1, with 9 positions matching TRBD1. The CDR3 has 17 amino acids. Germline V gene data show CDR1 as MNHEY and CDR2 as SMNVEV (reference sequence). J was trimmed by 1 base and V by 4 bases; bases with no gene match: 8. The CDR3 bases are TGTGCCAGCAGTTGGGTTTTGGGACAGGGTTCCTACAATGAGCAGTTCTTC. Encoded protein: CASSWVLGQGSYNEQFF.

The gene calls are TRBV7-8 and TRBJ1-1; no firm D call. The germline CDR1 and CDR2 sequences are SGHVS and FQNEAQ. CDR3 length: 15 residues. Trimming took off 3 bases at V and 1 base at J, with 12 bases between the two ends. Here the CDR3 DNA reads TGTGCCAGCAGCTTCGGGAGACCTCAGAACACTGAAGCTTTCTTT. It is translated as CASSFGRPQNTEAFF.

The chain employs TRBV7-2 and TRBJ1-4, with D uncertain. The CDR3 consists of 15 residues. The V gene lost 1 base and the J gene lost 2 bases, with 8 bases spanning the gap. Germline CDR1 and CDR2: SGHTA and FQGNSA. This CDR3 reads CASSLVGETNEKLFF. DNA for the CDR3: TGTGCCAGCAGCTTAGTTGGGGAGACTAATGAAAAACTGTTTTTT.

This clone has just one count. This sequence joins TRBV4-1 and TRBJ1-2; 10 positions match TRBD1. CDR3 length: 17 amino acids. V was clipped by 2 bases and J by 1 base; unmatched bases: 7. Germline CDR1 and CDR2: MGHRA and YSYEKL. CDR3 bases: TGCGCCAGCAGCCAAAGACCTTGGACAGGGGGTAACTATGGCTACACCTTC. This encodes CASSQRPWTGGNYGYTF.

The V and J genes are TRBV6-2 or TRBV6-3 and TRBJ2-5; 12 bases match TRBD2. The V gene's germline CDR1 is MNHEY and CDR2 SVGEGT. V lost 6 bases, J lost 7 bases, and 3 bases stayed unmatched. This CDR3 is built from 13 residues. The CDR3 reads CASSLTSGGTQYF. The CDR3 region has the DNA TGTGCCAGCAGCCTGACTAGCGGGGGGACCCAGTACTTC.

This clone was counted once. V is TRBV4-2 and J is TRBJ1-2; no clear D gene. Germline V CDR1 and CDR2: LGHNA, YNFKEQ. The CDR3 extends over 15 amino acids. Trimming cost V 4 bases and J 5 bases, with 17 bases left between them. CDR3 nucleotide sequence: TGTGCCAGCAGCCTGGACTCTCTGGAGGGATATGGCTACACCTTC. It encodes CASSLDSLEGYGYTF.

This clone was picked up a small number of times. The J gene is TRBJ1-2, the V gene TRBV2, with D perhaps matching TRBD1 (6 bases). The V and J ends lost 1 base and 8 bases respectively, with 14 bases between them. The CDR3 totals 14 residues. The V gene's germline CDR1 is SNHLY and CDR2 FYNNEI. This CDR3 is CASSEETTGKGYTF. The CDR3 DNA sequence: TGTGCCAGCAGTGAAGAAACAACAGGGAAAGGCTACACCTTC.

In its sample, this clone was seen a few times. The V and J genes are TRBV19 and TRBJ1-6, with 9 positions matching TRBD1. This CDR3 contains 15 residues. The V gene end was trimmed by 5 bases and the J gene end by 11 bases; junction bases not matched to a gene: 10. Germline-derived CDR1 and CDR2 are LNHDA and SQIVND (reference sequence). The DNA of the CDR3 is TGTGCCAGTAGTCCCACCGGGACAGGGCATACACCCCTCCACTTT. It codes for CASSPTGTGHTPLHF.

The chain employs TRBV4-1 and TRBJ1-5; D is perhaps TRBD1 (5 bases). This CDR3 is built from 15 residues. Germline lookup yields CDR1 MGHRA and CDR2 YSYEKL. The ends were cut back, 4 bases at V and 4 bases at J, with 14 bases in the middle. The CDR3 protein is CASSPSGRTNQPQHF. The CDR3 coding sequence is TGCGCCAGCAGCCCCTCAGGGCGGACTAATCAGCCCCAGCATTTT.

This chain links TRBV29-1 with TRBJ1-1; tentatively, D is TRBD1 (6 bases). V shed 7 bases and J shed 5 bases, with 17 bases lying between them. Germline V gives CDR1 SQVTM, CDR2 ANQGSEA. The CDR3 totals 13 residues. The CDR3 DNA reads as TGCAGCGCCAGGGGAGGGGGTTGGACTGAAGCTTTCTTT. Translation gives CSARGGGWTEAFF. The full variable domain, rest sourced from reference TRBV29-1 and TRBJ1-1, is SAVISQKPSRDICQRGTSLTIQCQVDSQVTMMFWYRQQPGQSLTLIATANQGSEATYESGFVIDKFPISRPNLTFSTLTVSNMSPEDSSIYLCSARGGGWTEAFFGQGTRLTVV.

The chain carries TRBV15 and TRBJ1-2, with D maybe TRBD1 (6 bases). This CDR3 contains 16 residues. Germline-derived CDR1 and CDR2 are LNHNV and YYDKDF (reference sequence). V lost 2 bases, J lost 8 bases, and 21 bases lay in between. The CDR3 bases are TGTGCCACCAGCAGAAGCCCCGGGGGCTTATCGCGAGGCTACACCTTC. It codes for CATSRSPGGLSRGYTF.

The CDR3 sequence is CASGQRNSPLHF. Here the CDR3 DNA reads TGTGCCAGCGGACAGAGAAATTCACCCCTCCACTTT. The J gene is TRBJ1-6, the V gene TRBV13, with a weak D call TRBD1 (6 bases). Germline CDR1 is PRHDT and CDR2 is FYEKMQ (reference sequence). The CDR3 is 12 amino acids. V was shortened by 8 bases and J by 7 bases, with 9 bases between the two germline ends.

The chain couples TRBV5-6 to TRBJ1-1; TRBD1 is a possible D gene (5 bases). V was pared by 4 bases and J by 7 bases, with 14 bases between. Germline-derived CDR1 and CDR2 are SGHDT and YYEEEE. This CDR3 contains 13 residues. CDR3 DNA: TGTGCCAGCAGCCTCGGGGCGATCGGTGAAGCTTTCTTT. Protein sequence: CASSLGAIGEAFF.

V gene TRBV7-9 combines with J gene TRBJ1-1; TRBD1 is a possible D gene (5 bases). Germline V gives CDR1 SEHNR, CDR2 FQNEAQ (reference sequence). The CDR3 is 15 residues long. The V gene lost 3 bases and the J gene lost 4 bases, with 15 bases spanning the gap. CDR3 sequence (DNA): TGTGCCAGCAGCTTCAGACGGGGGGGAATCACTGAAGCTTTCTTT. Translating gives CASSFRRGGITEAFF.